These 31 T cell receptor beta chains came from one sample sequenced in a study of blood T cell repertoires in COVID-19 (TCRdb year 2020). Libraries were prepared through the immunoSEQ multiplex PCR assay. TCRdb retrieved this table from immuneACCESS and kept in-frame rearrangements only. Not all clones are present; in checked studies, unresolved V genes account for under half, and no reason is known for the remainder. The sample profile shows more than 150,000 clones; about 93% of them were found once. The ten largest make up around 0.8% of the sample. Sequenced: peripheral blood. The receptors were gathered from a man younger than 40 with COVID-19, enrolled during active disease.

This clone was detected only once. The chain's CDR3 is CASSLTGNYGYTF. CDR3 bases: TGTGCCAGCAGTTTAACAGGGAACTATGGCTACACCTTC. The gene calls are TRBV25-1 and TRBJ1-2; tentative D call: TRBD1 (6 bases). Germline V gene lookup returns CDR1 MGHDK and CDR2 SYGVNS. The V end was cut by 5 bases, the J end by 2 bases, with 9 bases between. CDR3 length: 13 amino acids.

The chain links TRBV27 to TRBJ1-5, with 7 bases fitting TRBD1. Trimming cost V 2 bases and J 0 bases; bases outside gene matches: 4. The germline CDR1 and CDR2 sequences are MNHEY and SMNVEV (reference sequence). This CDR3 has 16 amino acids. CDR3 DNA sequence: TGTGCCAGCAGTTTAAAGGGACAGCATAGCAATCAGCCCCAGCATTTT. This codes for CASSLKGQHSNQPQHF.

The CDR3 DNA follows: TGTGCCAGCAGCCTTCCTGGGGGCGTGAACACCGGGGAGCTGTTTTTT. Protein: CASSLPGGVNTGELFF. The chain carries TRBV3-1 (or the pseudogene TRBV3-2) and TRBJ2-2; D possibly corresponds to TRBD1 (6 bases). V was cut by 4 bases and J by 1 base, with 13 bases left in between. The CDR3 is made up of 16 amino acids. The germline V gene has CDR1 LGHDT and CDR2 YNNKEL (reference sequence).

This clone is a singleton in its sample. This chain connects TRBV15 to TRBJ1-5, with 8 nucleotides matching TRBD1. Germline V gene data show CDR1 as LNHNV and CDR2 as YYDKDF (reference sequence). The CDR3 is made up of 16 amino acids. V lost 3 bases and J lost 4; bases outside the gene matches: 8. CDR3 loop: CATSRERDRTNQPQHF. The CDR3 DNA reads as TGTGCCACCAGCAGGGAGAGGGACAGGACGAATCAGCCCCAGCATTTT.

The chain uses TRBV4-1 and TRBJ2-3, with D possibly being TRBD1 (5 bases). The CDR3 contains 16 residues. Germline V gene sequence: CDR1 MGHRA, CDR2 YSYEKL. The ends were cut back, 1 base at V and 0 bases at J, with 11 bases in the middle. The CDR3 DNA reads TGCGCCAGCAGCCAAGCCGCCAGGGTAAGCACAGATACGCAGTATTTT. Translating it yields CASSQAARVSTDTQYF.

This chain connects TRBV4-1 to TRBJ2-2; D is unresolved. Trimming left V 0 bases short and J 0 bases short, with 11 bases between. Per the germline V gene, CDR1 is MGHRA and CDR2 is YSYEKL. The CDR3 length is 17 residues. CDR3 in DNA: TGCGCCAGCAGCCAAGACACTGGTTTCGCGAACACCGGGGAGCTGTTTTTT. It is translated as CASSQDTGFANTGELFF.

V gene TRBV12-3 or TRBV12-4 combines with J gene TRBJ1-3; no clear D. The ends were cut back, 3 bases at V and 8 bases at J, with 5 bases in the middle. This CDR3 contains 11 residues. The DNA of the CDR3 is TGTGCCAGCAGTTTTCTCGACACCATATATTTT. Translated, it gives CASSFLDTIYF.

The chain links TRBV19 to TRBJ2-2, with 8 bases matching TRBD1. Losses at the gene ends were 7 bases for V and 4 bases for J; bases not matched to a gene: 11. Germline CDR1 is LNHDA and CDR2 is SQIVND (reference sequence). The CDR3 has 16 amino acids. The CDR3 sequence is CASTPGQGGATGELFF. The CDR3 DNA sequence: TGTGCCAGTACTCCCGGACAGGGTGGAGCCACCGGGGAGCTGTTTTTT.

The genes are TRBV6-5 and TRBJ1-1; 7 bases match TRBD1. The ends lost 1 base at V and 1 base at J; junction bases unmatched: 3. This CDR3 contains 15 residues. Germline V gives CDR1 MNHEY, CDR2 SVGAGI. The CDR3 loop reads CASSYFTGENTEAFF. The CDR3 DNA reads TGTGCCAGCAGTTACTTCACAGGGGAGAACACTGAAGCTTTCTTT.

The chain recombines TRBV5-1 with TRBJ2-7, with TRBD1 matching 9 bases. The V gene's germline CDR1 is SGHRS and CDR2 YFSETQ. The CDR3 is 15 amino acids. Losses at the gene ends were 4 bases for V and 2 bases for J; bases not matched to a gene: 7. CDR3 sequence reads: CASSPGGQGPYEQYF. CDR3 DNA sequence: TGCGCCAGCAGCCCGGGGGGACAGGGTCCCTACGAGCAGTACTTC.

The chain is built from TRBV11-2 and TRBJ2-5; 10 bases agree with TRBD2. Germline CDR1 is SGHAT and CDR2 is FQNNGV. This CDR3 region has 14 residues. With 6 bases clipped from V and 4 bases from J, the junction kept 5 bases outside the gene matches. The CDR3 spells CASRASGGSETQYF. CDR3 nucleotide sequence: TGTGCCAGCAGAGCTAGCGGGGGCTCAGAGACCCAGTACTTC.

The chain links TRBV18 to TRBJ2-5, with D possibly matching TRBD1 (6 bases). V lost 3 bases, J lost 3 bases, and 8 bases lay in between. Germline V gene data show CDR1 as KGHSH and CDR2 as LQKENI. This CDR3 is 13 amino acids long. Here the CDR3 reads CASSPDRKETQYF. The CDR3, as DNA: TGTGCCAGCTCACCGGACAGAAAAGAGACCCAGTACTTC.

The J gene is TRBJ1-2, the V gene TRBV19; D gene uncertain. This CDR3 has 14 residues. From germline, CDR1 is LNHDA and CDR2 SQIVND (reference sequence). V was cut by 3 bases and J by 7 bases, with 15 bases left in between. The CDR3 nucleotides are TGTGCCAGTAGTATGGCGGAGTTAGGAGGTGGCTACACCTTC. Translating gives CASSMAELGGGYTF.

V gene TRBV5-1 combines with J gene TRBJ2-1; 7 bases line up with TRBD1. Per germline, CDR1 SGHRS and CDR2 YFSETQ. After removal of 5 bases from V and 7 bases from J, the junction contained 12 bases not matched to a gene. CDR3 length: 15 amino acids. CDR3 DNA sequence: TGCGCCAGCAGACGACAGGGATTCAGTTTGAATGAGCAGTTCTTC. Its protein is CASRRQGFSLNEQFF.

This clone was recorded once. This rearrangement joins TRBV12-5 to TRBJ1-1; no firm D call. Trimming stripped 0 bases from V and 4 bases from J, with 9 bases between. The V gene's germline CDR1 is LGHNT and CDR2 FRNRAP. The CDR3 is 14 amino acids. Here the CDR3 reads CASGLVPGPTEAFF. As DNA, the CDR3 is TGTGCTAGTGGTTTGGTACCCGGTCCCACTGAAGCTTTCTTT.

The CDR3 bases are TGCAGCGTTCAACAGGGGGCCCCCACTGAAGCTTTCTTT. The encoded protein is CSVQQGAPTEAFF. V gene TRBV29-1 combines with J gene TRBJ1-1; 9 bases line up with TRBD1. This CDR3 has 13 amino acids. V dropped 5 bases and J dropped 4; count of bases not matched to a gene: 5. Germline V gene sequence: CDR1 SQVTM, CDR2 ANQGSEA.

This rearrangement joins TRBV7-2 to TRBJ1-5; the D gene is possibly TRBD1 (5 bases). The ends were cut back, 4 bases at V and 0 bases at J, with 10 bases in the middle. Germline assignment: CDR1 SGHTA and CDR2 FQGNSA. The CDR3 totals 15 residues. For the CDR3, the DNA is TGTGCCAGCAGCTGGACAAGACATAGCAATCAGCCCCAGCATTTT. This translates into CASSWTRHSNQPQHF.

The table lists this clone with a count of one. The V and J genes are TRBV2 and TRBJ2-3; the match to TRBD1 covers 7 bases. V was clipped by 8 bases and J by 0 bases; unmatched bases: 2. This CDR3 region has 13 residues. Germline V lookup: CDR1 SNHLY, CDR2 FYNNEI. The CDR3 reads CASGGQSTDTQYF. The CDR3 DNA reads as TGTGCCAGCGGGGGACAGAGCACAGATACGCAGTATTTT.

This chain links TRBV30 with TRBJ1-5, with D possibly TRBD1 on 5 matching bases. This CDR3 comprises 17 residues. Germline loops: CDR1 GTSNPN, CDR2 SVGIG (reference sequence). The germline V and J ends were trimmed by 2 bases and 3 bases, with 20 bases remaining between them. The DNA of the CDR3 is TGTGCCTGGAGTTTTATGACCGACAGCTTACCCAATCAGCCCCAGCATTTT. It codes for CAWSFMTDSLPNQPQHF. Combining the CDR3 with reference TRBV30 and TRBJ1-5 gives the whole variable domain SQTIHQWPATLVQPVGSPLSLECTVEGTSNPNLYWYRQAAGRGLQLLFYSVGIGQISSEVPQNLSASRPQDRQFILSSKKLLLSDSGFYLCAWSFMTDSLPNQPQHFGDGTRLSIL.

This chain links TRBV27 with TRBJ2-7; D is perhaps TRBD2 (7 bases). This CDR3 spans 14 amino acids. Trimming left V 6 bases short and J 4 bases short, with 16 bases between. Germline CDR1 is MNHEY and CDR2 is SMNVEV (reference sequence). CDR3 residues: CASSPSGGNYEQYF. In nucleotides, the CDR3 is TGTGCCAGCAGCCCCTCGGGGGGCAATTACGAGCAGTACTTC.

The chain links TRBV30 to TRBJ1-2; D is possibly TRBD1 (6 bases). V shed 3 bases and J shed 10 bases, with 12 bases lying between them. The CDR3 sequence is 11 residues long. The germline V gene has CDR1 GTSNPN and CDR2 SVGIG (reference sequence). Here the CDR3 DNA reads TGTGCCTGGAGCTTGGACAGACTCTACACCTTC. This gives the protein CAWSLDRLYTF.

The J gene is TRBJ2-7, the V gene TRBV5-1, with 8 bases that match TRBD2. V dropped 5 bases and J dropped 2; count of bases not matched to a gene: 3. Germline lookup yields CDR1 SGHRS and CDR2 YFSETQ. The CDR3 loop spans 13 amino acids. CDR3 in amino acids: CASRWTSTYEQYF. CDR3 sequence (DNA): TGCGCCAGCAGGTGGACTAGCACCTACGAGCAGTACTTC.

The chain is built from TRBV27 and TRBJ1-1, with 7 nucleotides matching TRBD1. The V segment lost 4 bases and the J segment 6 bases; nucleotides outside the gene matches: 8. The CDR3 covers 14 residues. Per the germline V gene, CDR1 is MNHEY and CDR2 is SMNVEV (reference sequence). CDR3 residues: CASSSSTGFAEAFF. The DNA of the CDR3 is TGTGCCAGCAGTTCCTCGACAGGGTTCGCTGAAGCTTTCTTT.

This rearrangement joins TRBV5-4 to TRBJ1-1, with a tentative D call TRBD1 (6 bases). V shed 5 bases and J shed 1 base, with 15 bases lying between them. The CDR3 has 15 amino acids. Germline V CDR1 and CDR2: SGHNT, YYREEE (reference sequence). The CDR3 bases are TGTGCCAGCAGTCAGAAACAGGGATCGAACACTGAAGCTTTCTTT. Translated: CASSQKQGSNTEAFF. Drawing the rest from reference TRBV5-4 and TRBJ1-1, the complete variable domain is ETGVTQSPTHLIKTRGQQVTLRCSSQSGHNTVSWYQQALGQGPQFIFQYYREEENGRGNFPPRFSGLQFPNYSSELNVNALELDDSALYLCASSQKQGSNTEAFFGQGTRLTVV.

V usage is TRBV28 and J usage is TRBJ1-1; a weak D match, TRBD1 (6 bases). V shed 10 bases and J shed 3 bases, with 12 bases lying between them. The CDR3 has 12 residues. Germline lookup yields CDR1 MDHEN and CDR2 SYDVKM. Here the CDR3 reads CATRGGDTEAFF. The CDR3 bases are TGTGCCACGAGGGGGGGAGACACTGAAGCTTTCTTT.

The chain has TRBV5-4 and TRBJ2-5, with 12 nucleotides matching TRBD2. The CDR3 is 15 residues long. V was pared by 4 bases and J by 4 bases, with 5 bases of the junction left unmatched. Germline CDR1 is SGHNT and CDR2 is YYREEE (reference sequence). DNA for the CDR3: TGTGCCAGCAGCCCCGGACTAGCGGGGACAGAGACCCAGTACTTC. Translation: CASSPGLAGTETQYF.

This chain uses TRBV4-2 with TRBJ2-2; TRBD1 aligns across 10 bases. The CDR3 runs to 14 residues. V dropped 6 bases and J dropped 5; count of bases not matched to a gene: 3. Germline-derived CDR1 and CDR2 are LGHNA and YNFKEQ. The CDR3 is CASRGQGKTGELFF. The CDR3 bases are TGTGCCAGCAGGGGACAGGGGAAAACCGGGGAGCTGTTTTTT.

The count of this clone is one. The chain joins TRBV30 to TRBJ2-7; a weak D match, TRBD1 (6 bases). Germline V gene sequence: CDR1 GTSNPN, CDR2 SVGIG (reference sequence). The CDR3 contains 14 residues. V was pared by 0 bases and J by 3 bases, with 12 bases between. The CDR3 nucleotides are TGTGCCTGGAGTGTACAGGGCAGCTACTACGAGCAGTACTTC. It is translated as CAWSVQGSYYEQYF.

The chain has TRBV19 and TRBJ1-2; 10 positions agree with TRBD1. Germline lookup yields CDR1 LNHDA and CDR2 SQIVND (reference sequence). With V trimmed by 6 bases and J by 1 base, 2 bases remained unmatched. This CDR3 has 14 residues. The CDR3: CASSRDRGNYGYTF. The CDR3 DNA reads as TGTGCCAGTAGCCGGGACAGGGGTAACTATGGCTACACCTTC.

The genes are TRBV7-9 and TRBJ2-3; D not resolved. V was cut by 5 bases and J by 5 bases, with 11 bases left in between. From germline, CDR1 is SEHNR and CDR2 FQNEAQ (reference sequence). The CDR3 has 13 residues. CDR3 residues: CASSLGVVDTQYF. CDR3 sequence (DNA): TGTGCCAGCAGCCTCGGTGTAGTAGATACGCAGTATTTT.

The chain recombines TRBV27 with TRBJ2-1; 9 bases align to TRBD2. CDR1 and CDR2 from the germline V gene are MNHEY and SMNVEV (reference sequence). After removal of 0 bases from V and 5 bases from J, the junction contained 2 bases not matched to a gene. There are 15 residues in the CDR3. DNA for the CDR3: TGTGCCAGCAGTTTATCGCTAGCGGGGAACAATGAGCAGTTCTTC. This encodes CASSLSLAGNNEQFF.